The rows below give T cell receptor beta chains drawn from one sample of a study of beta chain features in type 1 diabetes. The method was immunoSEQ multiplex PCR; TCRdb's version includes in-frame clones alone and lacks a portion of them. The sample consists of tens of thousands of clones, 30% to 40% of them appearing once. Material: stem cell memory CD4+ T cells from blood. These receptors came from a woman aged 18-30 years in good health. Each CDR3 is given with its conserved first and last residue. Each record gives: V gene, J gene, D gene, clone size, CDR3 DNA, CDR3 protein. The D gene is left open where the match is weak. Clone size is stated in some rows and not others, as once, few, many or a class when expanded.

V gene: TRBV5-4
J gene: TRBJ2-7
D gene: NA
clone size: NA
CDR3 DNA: TGTGCCAGCAGCTTGGGGACTACCCCCCGAGGGTCCTACGAGCAGTACTTC
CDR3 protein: CASSLGTTPRGSYEQYF

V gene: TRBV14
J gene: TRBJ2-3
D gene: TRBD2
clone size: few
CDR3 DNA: TGTGCCAGCAGGGGAGCGGGGGGGCCTTATACGCAGTATTTT
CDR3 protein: CASRGAGGPYTQYF

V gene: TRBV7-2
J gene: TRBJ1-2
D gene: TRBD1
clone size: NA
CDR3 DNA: TGTGCCAGCAGCCCACGACCGGGACAGGGGTATGGCTACACCTTC
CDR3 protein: CASSPRPGQGYGYTF

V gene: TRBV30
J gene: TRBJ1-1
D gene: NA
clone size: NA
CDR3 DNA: TGTGCCTGGAGTGTACGCGAAACAGGGAGAGGGAACACTGAAGCTTTCTTT
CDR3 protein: CAWSVRETGRGNTEAFF

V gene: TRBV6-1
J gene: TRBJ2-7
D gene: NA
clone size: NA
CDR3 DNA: TGTGCCAGCAGTCCCAAGCTGTACGAGCAGTACTTC
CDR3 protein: CASSPKLYEQYF

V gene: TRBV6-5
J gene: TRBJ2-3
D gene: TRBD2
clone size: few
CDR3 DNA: TGTGCCAGCAGGACTAGCGGGGCAGGCGCAGATACGCAGTATTTT
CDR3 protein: CASRTSGAGADTQYF

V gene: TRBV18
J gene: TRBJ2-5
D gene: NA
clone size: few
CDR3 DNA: TGTGCCAGCTCACCCCGGGGAGAGACCCAGTACTTC
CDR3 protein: CASSPRGETQYF

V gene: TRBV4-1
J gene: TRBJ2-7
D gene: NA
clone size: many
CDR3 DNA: TGCGCCAGCAGCCAACGGGGCGAGCAGTACTTC
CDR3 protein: CASSQRGEQYF

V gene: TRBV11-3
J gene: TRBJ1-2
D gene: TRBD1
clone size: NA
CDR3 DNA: TGTGCCAGCAGCACCCGACAGGGGATCTTGCCTAACTATGGCTACACCTTC
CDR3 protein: CASSTRQGILPNYGYTF

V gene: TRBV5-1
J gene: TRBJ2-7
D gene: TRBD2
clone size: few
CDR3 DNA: TGCGCCAGCACCCCCACTGCGGGGGACTACGAGCAGTACTTC
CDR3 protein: CASTPTAGDYEQYF

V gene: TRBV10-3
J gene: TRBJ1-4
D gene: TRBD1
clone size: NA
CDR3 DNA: TGTGCCATCAGTGCACAGGGGGCTGGGGAAAAACTGTTTTTT
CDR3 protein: CAISAQGAGEKLFF

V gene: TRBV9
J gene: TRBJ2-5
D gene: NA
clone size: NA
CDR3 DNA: TGTGCCAGCAGCGTAGCCGGCGGGCGGGGATATGAGACCCAGTACTTC
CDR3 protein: CASSVAGGRGYETQYF

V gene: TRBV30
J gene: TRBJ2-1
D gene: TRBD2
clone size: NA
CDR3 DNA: TGTGCCTGGAGTTACGGGACTAGCGGTAACAATGAGCAGTTCTTC
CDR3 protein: CAWSYGTSGNNEQFF

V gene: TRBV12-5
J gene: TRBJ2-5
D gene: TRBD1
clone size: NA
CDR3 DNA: TGTGCTAGTGGTCCGGGACAGGGGGCGGAGACCCAGTACTTC
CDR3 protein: CASGPGQGAETQYF

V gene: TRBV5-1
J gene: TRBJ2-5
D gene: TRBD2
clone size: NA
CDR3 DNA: TGCGCCAGCAGCGGGAGCGGGGGGTCCCCGGTAGAGACCCAGTACTTC
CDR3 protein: CASSGSGGSPVETQYF

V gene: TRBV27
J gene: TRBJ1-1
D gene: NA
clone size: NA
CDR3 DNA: TGTGCCAGCAGTTTATCCCGGGGGTGGAGCACTGAAGCTTTCTTT
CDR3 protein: CASSLSRGWSTEAFF

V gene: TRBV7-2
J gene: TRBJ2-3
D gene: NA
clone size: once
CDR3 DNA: TGTGCCAGCAGCTATCGAACAGGGACAGATACGCAGTATTTT
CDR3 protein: CASSYRTGTDTQYF

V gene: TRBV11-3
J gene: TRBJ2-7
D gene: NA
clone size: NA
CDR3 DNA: TGTGCCAGCAGCTCGAGGGCTCGGAGCGGCGAGCAGTACTTC
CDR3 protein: CASSSRARSGEQYF

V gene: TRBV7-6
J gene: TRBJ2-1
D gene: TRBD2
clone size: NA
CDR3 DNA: TGTGCCAGCAGCAAAAGACCTACTAGCGGCTCCTACAATGAGCAGTTCTTC
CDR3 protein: CASSKRPTSGSYNEQFF

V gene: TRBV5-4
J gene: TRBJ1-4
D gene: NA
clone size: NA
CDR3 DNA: TGTGCCAGCAGCTCGAAGGGAGGGAATGAAAAACTGTTTTTT
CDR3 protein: CASSSKGGNEKLFF

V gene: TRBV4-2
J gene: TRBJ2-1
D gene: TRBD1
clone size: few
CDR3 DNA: TGTGCCAGCAGCCAAGGCCTCGGGACAGAAGAGTTCTTC
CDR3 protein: CASSQGLGTEEFF

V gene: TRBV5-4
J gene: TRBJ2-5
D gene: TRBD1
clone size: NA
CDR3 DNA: TGTGCCAGCAGCTCGGACAGGGGGGGGGAGACCCAGTACTTC
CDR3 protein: CASSSDRGGETQYF

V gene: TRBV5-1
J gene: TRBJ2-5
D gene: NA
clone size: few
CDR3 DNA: TGCGCCAGCAGCTTGGGAGAGTGGACAGCACAAGAGACCCAGTACTTC
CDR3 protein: CASSLGEWTAQETQYF

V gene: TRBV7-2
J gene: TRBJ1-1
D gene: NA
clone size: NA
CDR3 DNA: TGTGCCAGCAGCTTTCAGGGGCCGAACACTGAAGCTTTCTTT
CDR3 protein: CASSFQGPNTEAFF

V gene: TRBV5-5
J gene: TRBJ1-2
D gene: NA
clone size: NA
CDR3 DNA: TGTGCCAGCAGCTTGTTCGAGCTATATGGCTACACCTTC
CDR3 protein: CASSLFELYGYTF

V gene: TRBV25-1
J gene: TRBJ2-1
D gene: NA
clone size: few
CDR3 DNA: TGTGCCAGCAGTGAGGGCCTTCCCAGGGGTCATGAGCAGTTCTTC
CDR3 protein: CASSEGLPRGHEQFF

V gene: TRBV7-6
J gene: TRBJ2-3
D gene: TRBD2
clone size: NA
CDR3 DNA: TGTGCCAGCAGCCTTATAGCGGGGAGCACAGATACGCAGTATTTT
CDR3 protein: CASSLIAGSTDTQYF

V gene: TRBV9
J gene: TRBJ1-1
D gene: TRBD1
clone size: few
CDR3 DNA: TGTGCCAGCAGCACTCAGACAGGGGGGGGTACTGAAGCTTTCTTT
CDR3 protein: CASSTQTGGGTEAFF

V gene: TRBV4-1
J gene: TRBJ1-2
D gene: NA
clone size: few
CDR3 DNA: TGCGCCAGCAGCCAAGTTGTCCAGGTCGCTAACTATGGCTACACCTTC
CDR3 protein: CASSQVVQVANYGYTF

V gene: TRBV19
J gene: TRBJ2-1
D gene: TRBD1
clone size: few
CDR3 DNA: TGTGCCAGTAGTATTGAGGGGGCGAGTGAGCAGTTCTTC
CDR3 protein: CASSIEGASEQFF

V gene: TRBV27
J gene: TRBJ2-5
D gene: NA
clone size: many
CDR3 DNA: TGTGCCAGCAGGAGGTCGGGTGAGACCCAGTACTTC
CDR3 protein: CASRRSGETQYF

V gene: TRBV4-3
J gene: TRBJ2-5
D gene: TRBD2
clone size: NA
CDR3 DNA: TGCGCCAGCAGCCAAGATATCAGCGGGGGTGAGACCCAGTACTTC
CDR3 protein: CASSQDISGGETQYF

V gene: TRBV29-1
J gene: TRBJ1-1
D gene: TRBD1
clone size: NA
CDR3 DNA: TGCAGCGTCACGGACAGGATGAACACTGAAGCTTTCTTT
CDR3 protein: CSVTDRMNTEAFF

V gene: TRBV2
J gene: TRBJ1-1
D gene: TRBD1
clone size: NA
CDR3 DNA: TGTGCCAGCACACTCGACAGGGGATTTCGGAACACTGAAGCTTTCTTT
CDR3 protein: CASTLDRGFRNTEAFF

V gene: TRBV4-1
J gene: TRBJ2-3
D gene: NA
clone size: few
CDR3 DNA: TGCGCCTCCCGGTCCCGGGACTCCACAGATACGCAGTATTTT
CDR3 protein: CASRSRDSTDTQYF

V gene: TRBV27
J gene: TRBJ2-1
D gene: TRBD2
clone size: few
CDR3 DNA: TGTGCCAGCAGTTTAGGCGGGGGTAGCTCCTACAATGAGCAGTTCTTC
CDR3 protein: CASSLGGGSSYNEQFF

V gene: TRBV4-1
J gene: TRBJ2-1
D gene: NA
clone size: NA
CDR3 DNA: TGCGCCAGCAGCCAAGAAGAGGGGCGGGGAAATGGGAATGAGCAGTTCTTC
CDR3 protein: CASSQEEGRGNGNEQFF

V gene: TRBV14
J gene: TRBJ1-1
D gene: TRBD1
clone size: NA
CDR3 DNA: TGTGCCAGCACCATTTTGACAGGGTTCATGAACACTGAAGCTTTCTTT
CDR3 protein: CASTILTGFMNTEAFF

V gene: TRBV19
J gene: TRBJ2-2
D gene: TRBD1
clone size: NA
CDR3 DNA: TGTGCCAGTAGTAAACCGGGACAGAAAAACACCGGGGAGCTGTTTTTT
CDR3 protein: CASSKPGQKNTGELFF

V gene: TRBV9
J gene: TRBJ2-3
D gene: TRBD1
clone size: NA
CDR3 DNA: TGTGCCAGCAGCGTAAACAGGGGTCCAGATACGCAGTATTTT
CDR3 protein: CASSVNRGPDTQYF

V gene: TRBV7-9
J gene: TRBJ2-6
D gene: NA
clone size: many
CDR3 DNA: TGTGCCAGCAGCTTACCCCCACAGGAAGGGGTCCTGACTTTC
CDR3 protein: CASSLPPQEGVLTF

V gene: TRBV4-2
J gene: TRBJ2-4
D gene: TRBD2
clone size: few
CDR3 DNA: TGTGCCAGCAGCCAAGTCGCTAGCGGGAGGTCCCATAGAGGAAACATTCAGTACTTC
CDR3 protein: CASSQVASGRSHRGNIQYF

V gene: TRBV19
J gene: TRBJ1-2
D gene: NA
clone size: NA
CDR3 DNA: TGTGCCAGTAGTATCCTAACAGACCGCAGCTTTTACTATGGCTACACCTTC
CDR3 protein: CASSILTDRSFYYGYTF

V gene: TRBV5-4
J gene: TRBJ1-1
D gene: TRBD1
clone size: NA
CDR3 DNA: TGTGCCAGCAGCTTGGCGGGGACAGGGGGGAACACTGAAGCTTTCTTT
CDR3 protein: CASSLAGTGGNTEAFF

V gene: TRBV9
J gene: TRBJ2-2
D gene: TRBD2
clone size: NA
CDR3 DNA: TGTGCCAGCAGCATAGACAGTCGGGGGGACACCGGGGAGCTGTTTTTT
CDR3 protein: CASSIDSRGDTGELFF

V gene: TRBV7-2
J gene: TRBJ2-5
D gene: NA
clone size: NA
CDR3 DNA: TGTGCCAGCAGCCCTGGGCAGCAAGAGACCCAGTACTTC
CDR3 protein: CASSPGQQETQYF

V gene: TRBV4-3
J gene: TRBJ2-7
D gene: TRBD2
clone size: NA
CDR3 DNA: TGCGCCAGCAGCCAACTTTCTAGCGGGGGGACGACCTACGAGCAGTACTTC
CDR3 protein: CASSQLSSGGTTYEQYF

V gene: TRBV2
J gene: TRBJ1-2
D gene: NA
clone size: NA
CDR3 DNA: TGTGCCAGCAGTGTGACAGTAGCTAACTATGGCTACACCTTC
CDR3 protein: CASSVTVANYGYTF

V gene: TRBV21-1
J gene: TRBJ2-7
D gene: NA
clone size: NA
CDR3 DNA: TGTGCCAGCAGCAAAGGAGGGGGCTCCTACGAGCAGTACTTC
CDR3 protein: CASSKGGGSYEQYF

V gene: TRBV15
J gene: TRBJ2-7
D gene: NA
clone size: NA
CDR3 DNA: TGTGCCACCAGCAGAGATCCAGCGGCCTACGAGCAGTACTTC
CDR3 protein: CATSRDPAAYEQYF

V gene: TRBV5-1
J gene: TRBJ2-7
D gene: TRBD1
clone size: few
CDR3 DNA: TGCGCCAGCAGCTTGGGACAGGGATCCTACGAGCAGTACTTC
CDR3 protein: CASSLGQGSYEQYF

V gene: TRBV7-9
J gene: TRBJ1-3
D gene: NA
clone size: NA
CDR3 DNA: TGTGCCAGCAGCTTATTAACCAGGACTAGAAACACCATATATTTT
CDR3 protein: CASSLLTRTRNTIYF

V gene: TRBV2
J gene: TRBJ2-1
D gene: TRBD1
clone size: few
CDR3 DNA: TGTGCCACTGGGGCGGACAGGGGAAACTACAATGAGCAGTTCTTC
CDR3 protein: CATGADRGNYNEQFF